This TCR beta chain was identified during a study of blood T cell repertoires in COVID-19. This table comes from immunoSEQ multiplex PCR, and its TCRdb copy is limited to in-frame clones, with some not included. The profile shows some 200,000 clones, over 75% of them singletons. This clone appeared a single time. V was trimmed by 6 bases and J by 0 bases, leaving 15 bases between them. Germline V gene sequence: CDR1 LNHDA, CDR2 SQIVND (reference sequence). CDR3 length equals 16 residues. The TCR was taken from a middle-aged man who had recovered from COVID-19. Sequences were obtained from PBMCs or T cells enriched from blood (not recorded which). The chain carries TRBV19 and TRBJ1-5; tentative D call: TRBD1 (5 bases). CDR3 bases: TGTGCCAGTAGCGGGGGACGGTTCCCTAGCAATCAGCCCCAGCATTTT. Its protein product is CASSGGRFPSNQPQHF.